Listed below are T cell receptor beta chains from one sample, sequenced in a study of cytomegalovirus exposure and HLA in healthy donors. Produced via immunoSEQ multiplex PCR; TCRdb's table is partial and in-frame only. There are 150,000 to 200,000 clones in the sample; about 90% occur only once, and about 3% lies in the top ten. The sequenced sample consisted of PBMCs. The source is a woman younger than 30 in good health and CMV-seropositive. Each CDR3 is given with its conserved first and last residue. Fields, in order: clone size, V gene, J gene, D gene, CDR3 protein, CDR3 DNA. A D gene is named only where the DNA matches it firmly. Rows may omit the clone size; those that give it use once, few, many or a size class.

clone size: NA; V gene: TRBV7-9; J gene: TRBJ2-7; D gene: NA; CDR3 protein: CASSPDRTLEQYF; CDR3 DNA: TGTGCCAGCAGCCCAGACAGAACATTGGAGCAGTACTTC
clone size: NA; V gene: TRBV7-8; J gene: TRBJ1-3; D gene: NA; CDR3 protein: CASSTRRTSSGNTIYF; CDR3 DNA: TGTGCCAGCAGCACCCGACGGACTAGTTCTGGAAACACCATATATTTT
clone size: NA; V gene: TRBV19; J gene: TRBJ1-3; D gene: NA; CDR3 protein: CASSIVTSLGGNTIYF; CDR3 DNA: TGTGCCAGTAGTATCGTGACCTCTCTAGGTGGAAACACCATATATTTT
clone size: NA; V gene: TRBV2; J gene: TRBJ2-5; D gene: TRBD2; CDR3 protein: CASSDGAGEVETQYF; CDR3 DNA: TGTGCCAGCAGTGATGGAGCGGGAGAGGTGGAGACCCAGTACTTC
clone size: NA; V gene: TRBV27; J gene: TRBJ2-1; D gene: NA; CDR3 protein: CASSFYSLGLGNEQFF; CDR3 DNA: TGTGCCAGCAGTTTTTACTCGTTGGGCCTTGGCAATGAGCAGTTCTTC
clone size: once; V gene: TRBV15; J gene: TRBJ2-3; D gene: NA; CDR3 protein: CATSLKRGSGADTQYF; CDR3 DNA: TGTGCCACCAGCTTAAAAAGAGGGTCCGGGGCAGATACGCAGTATTTT
clone size: NA; V gene: TRBV15; J gene: TRBJ2-2; D gene: TRBD1; CDR3 protein: CATSRGTGGIYTGELFF; CDR3 DNA: TGTGCCACCAGCAGAGGGACAGGGGGTATATACACCGGGGAGCTGTTTTTT
clone size: NA; V gene: TRBV11-2; J gene: TRBJ2-1; D gene: NA; CDR3 protein: CASSLVLPLDEQFF; CDR3 DNA: TGTGCCAGCAGCTTAGTTCTCCCCCTAGATGAGCAGTTCTTC
clone size: NA; V gene: TRBV29-1; J gene: TRBJ1-2; D gene: NA; CDR3 protein: CSVAYGYTF; CDR3 DNA: TGCAGCGTTGCATATGGCTACACCTTC
clone size: few; V gene: TRBV2; J gene: TRBJ1-1; D gene: TRBD1; CDR3 protein: CASSVQGANTEAFF; CDR3 DNA: TGTGCCAGCAGTGTGCAGGGGGCGAACACTGAAGCTTTCTTT
clone size: once; V gene: TRBV6-5; J gene: TRBJ2-3; D gene: TRBD2; CDR3 protein: CASSTSGAPTDTQYF; CDR3 DNA: TGTGCCAGCAGTACTAGCGGGGCCCCCACAGATACGCAGTATTTT
clone size: NA; V gene: TRBV9; J gene: TRBJ2-7; D gene: NA; CDR3 protein: CASSAQGPYEQYF; CDR3 DNA: TGTGCCAGCAGCGCCCAGGGTCCCTACGAGCAGTACTTC
clone size: NA; V gene: TRBV28; J gene: TRBJ2-1; D gene: TRBD2; CDR3 protein: CASSLTSGPPSYNEQFF; CDR3 DNA: TGTGCCAGCAGTTTGACTAGCGGGCCGCCCTCCTACAATGAGCAGTTCTTC
clone size: NA; V gene: TRBV5-1; J gene: TRBJ1-1; D gene: NA; CDR3 protein: CASSLASQRWMNTEAFF; CDR3 DNA: TGCGCCAGCAGCTTGGCCTCTCAGAGGTGGATGAACACTGAAGCTTTCTTT
clone size: NA; V gene: TRBV5-1; J gene: TRBJ2-7; D gene: NA; CDR3 protein: CASSLASGEQYF; CDR3 DNA: TGCGCCAGCAGCTTGGCCTCCGGCGAGCAGTACTTC
clone size: NA; V gene: TRBV7-2; J gene: TRBJ2-1; D gene: TRBD2; CDR3 protein: CASSLGERLAAYNEQFF; CDR3 DNA: TGTGCCAGCAGCTTAGGGGAGCGACTAGCGGCCTACAATGAGCAGTTCTTC
clone size: NA; V gene: TRBV28; J gene: TRBJ2-7; D gene: NA; CDR3 protein: CASIPTGSRYEQYF; CDR3 DNA: TGTGCCAGCATCCCAACGGGGTCGCGCTACGAGCAGTACTTC
clone size: few; V gene: TRBV28; J gene: TRBJ2-7; D gene: NA; CDR3 protein: CASSSTWNEQYF; CDR3 DNA: TGTGCCAGCAGTTCGACTTGGAACGAGCAGTACTTC
clone size: NA; V gene: TRBV9; J gene: TRBJ2-1; D gene: NA; CDR3 protein: CASSVSGSSYNEQFF; CDR3 DNA: TGTGCCAGCAGCGTGTCGGGGAGCTCCTACAATGAGCAGTTCTTC
clone size: NA; V gene: TRBV25-1; J gene: TRBJ1-1; D gene: TRBD1; CDR3 protein: CASSEPGQGNTEAFF; CDR3 DNA: TGTGCCAGCAGCGAACCGGGACAGGGTAACACTGAAGCTTTCTTT
clone size: few; V gene: TRBV5-1; J gene: TRBJ1-2; D gene: TRBD1; CDR3 protein: CASSATGDGYTF; CDR3 DNA: TGCGCCAGCAGCGCCACAGGGGATGGCTACACCTTC
clone size: NA; V gene: TRBV10-3; J gene: TRBJ2-1; D gene: NA; CDR3 protein: CAISESKGPRFF; CDR3 DNA: TGTGCCATCAGTGAGTCAAAGGGGCCTAGGTTCTTC
clone size: few; V gene: TRBV7-9; J gene: TRBJ2-2; D gene: NA; CDR3 protein: CASSPQGRTGELFF; CDR3 DNA: TGTGCCAGCAGCCCCCAGGGGAGAACCGGGGAGCTGTTTTTT
clone size: NA; V gene: TRBV14; J gene: TRBJ1-2; D gene: TRBD1; CDR3 protein: CASSRDRRVYGYTF; CDR3 DNA: TGTGCCAGCAGCCGGGACAGGAGAGTCTATGGCTACACCTTC
clone size: NA; V gene: TRBV25-1; J gene: TRBJ2-1; D gene: TRBD1; CDR3 protein: CASSPRDRVSFNEQFF; CDR3 DNA: TGTGCCAGCAGTCCACGGGACAGGGTATCTTTCAATGAGCAGTTCTTC
clone size: NA; V gene: TRBV11-2; J gene: TRBJ2-4; D gene: NA; CDR3 protein: CASSLVGSVGKNIQYF; CDR3 DNA: TGTGCCAGCAGCTTAGTCGGGTCGGTGGGCAAAAACATTCAGTACTTC
clone size: NA; V gene: TRBV19; J gene: TRBJ2-3; D gene: TRBD2; CDR3 protein: CASSTIAGGTDTQYF; CDR3 DNA: TGTGCCAGTAGTACCATAGCGGGAGGCACAGATACGCAGTATTTT
clone size: once; V gene: TRBV28; J gene: TRBJ1-2; D gene: TRBD1; CDR3 protein: CASSLLTGGRGYGYTF; CDR3 DNA: TGTGCCAGCAGTTTACTTACAGGGGGCCGCGGCTATGGCTACACCTTC
clone size: NA; V gene: TRBV27; J gene: TRBJ1-2; D gene: TRBD1; CDR3 protein: CASSPRQGSPYGYTF; CDR3 DNA: TGTGCCAGCAGTCCGAGACAGGGGTCACCCTATGGCTACACCTTC
clone size: NA; V gene: TRBV11-3; J gene: TRBJ2-1; D gene: TRBD2; CDR3 protein: CASSLAGGYNEQFF; CDR3 DNA: TGTGCCAGCAGCCTAGCGGGGGGCTACAATGAGCAGTTCTTC
clone size: NA; V gene: TRBV6-6; J gene: TRBJ1-6; D gene: NA; CDR3 protein: CASNGQMNNSPLHF; CDR3 DNA: TGTGCCAGCAACGGACAGATGAATAATTCACCCCTCCACTTT
clone size: once; V gene: TRBV7-9; J gene: TRBJ2-2; D gene: NA; CDR3 protein: CASSPSGGRGGELFF; CDR3 DNA: TGTGCCAGCAGCCCATCGGGGGGCCGCGGCGGGGAGCTGTTTTTT
clone size: NA; V gene: TRBV7-9; J gene: TRBJ1-5; D gene: TRBD1; CDR3 protein: CASSGPGTGSQPQHF; CDR3 DNA: TGTGCCAGCAGCGGCCCCGGGACAGGGTCTCAGCCCCAGCATTTT
clone size: NA; V gene: TRBV5-1; J gene: TRBJ2-7; D gene: TRBD2; CDR3 protein: CASSPLAGSSYEQYF; CDR3 DNA: TGCGCCAGCAGTCCACTAGCGGGGAGTTCCTACGAGCAGTACTTC
clone size: NA; V gene: TRBV11-2; J gene: TRBJ2-2; D gene: NA; CDR3 protein: CASSLVRTGELFF; CDR3 DNA: TGTGCCAGCAGCTTAGTTCGCACCGGGGAGCTGTTTTTT
clone size: NA; V gene: TRBV20-1; J gene: TRBJ2-7; D gene: NA; CDR3 protein: CSASGGSEQYF; CDR3 DNA: TGCAGTGCTAGCGGCGGATCCGAGCAGTACTTC
clone size: NA; V gene: TRBV6-5; J gene: TRBJ2-7; D gene: NA; CDR3 protein: CASRRGTYEQYF; CDR3 DNA: TGTGCCTCCCGACGGGGAACCTACGAGCAGTACTTC
clone size: NA; V gene: TRBV4-2; J gene: TRBJ2-7; D gene: NA; CDR3 protein: CASSQDLGGFTAYEQYF; CDR3 DNA: TGTGCCAGCAGCCAAGATTTGGGAGGATTCACCGCCTACGAGCAGTACTTC
clone size: once; V gene: TRBV5-4; J gene: TRBJ2-7; D gene: TRBD2; CDR3 protein: CASSSLTSGGISYEQYF; CDR3 DNA: TGTGCCAGCAGCTCCTTGACTAGCGGGGGGATTTCCTACGAGCAGTACTTC
clone size: NA; V gene: TRBV7-2; J gene: TRBJ2-3; D gene: TRBD2; CDR3 protein: CASSSGTSGRAHTQYF; CDR3 DNA: TGTGCCAGCAGCTCCGGGACTAGCGGGAGGGCCCATACGCAGTATTTT
clone size: NA; V gene: TRBV9; J gene: TRBJ2-3; D gene: NA; CDR3 protein: CASSVGDRRATDTQYF; CDR3 DNA: TGTGCCAGCAGCGTAGGCGATCGGCGGGCCACAGATACGCAGTATTTT
clone size: NA; V gene: TRBV7-2; J gene: TRBJ2-7; D gene: NA; CDR3 protein: CASSLKGGAEQYF; CDR3 DNA: TGTGCCAGCAGCTTAAAAGGGGGGGCCGAGCAGTACTTC